This section outlines one T cell receptor (beta chain) sequence together with its context. The sample originates from a study of Ad26.COV2.S vaccination and SARS-CoV-2 variants. For the study at large: Within the COV1001 Ad26.COV2.S trial arm, the donor was enrolled. In the study, Ad26.COV2.S was injected intramuscularly once, or twice 56 days apart.

The treatment denotes: about 20 received Ad26.COV2.S at low or high dose, single or two shots; a few received placebo; per-sample allocation not given. The samples were gathered on day 63 after the first injection of vaccine or placebo. A Boston adult aged 18-55 years was the donor. Expressing Wuhan-strain SARS-CoV-2 spike, an Ad26 vector served as the vaccine. The assay was immunoSEQ multiplex PCR, and TCRdb's table has in-frame clones only and misses some. The data show roughly 400,000 clones, around 92% seen once. V lost 2 bases to trimming and J lost 1 base, with 14 bases between them. The germline V gene has CDR1 SEHNR and CDR2 FQNEAQ (reference sequence). This CDR3 spans 17 amino acids.

The sequence was collected from a person aged 18-60 years who received the Ad26.COV2.S COVID-19 vaccine or a placebo. This rearrangement joins TRBV7-9 to TRBJ2-2; tentatively, D is TRBD2 (7 bases). This specimen consisted of peripheral blood, obtained in a trial of Ad26.COV2.S vaccine versus placebo. The CDR3 nucleotides read TGTGCCAGCAGCTTAACGGGGGCGGGGGAGAACACCGGGGAGCTGTTTTTT. Translated: CASSLTGAGENTGELFF.